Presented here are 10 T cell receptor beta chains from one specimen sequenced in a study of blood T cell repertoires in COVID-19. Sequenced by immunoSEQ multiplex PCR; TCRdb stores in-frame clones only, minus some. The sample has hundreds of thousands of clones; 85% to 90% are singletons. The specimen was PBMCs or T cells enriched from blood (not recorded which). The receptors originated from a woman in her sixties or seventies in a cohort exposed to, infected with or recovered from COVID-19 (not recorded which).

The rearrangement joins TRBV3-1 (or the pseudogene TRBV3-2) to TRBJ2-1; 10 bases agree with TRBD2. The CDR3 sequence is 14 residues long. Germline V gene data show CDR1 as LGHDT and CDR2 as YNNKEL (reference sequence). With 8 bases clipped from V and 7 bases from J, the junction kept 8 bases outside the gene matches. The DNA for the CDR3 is TGTGCCAGCGGCGCTAGCGGGAGTCGGAATGAGCAGTTCTTC. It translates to CASGASGSRNEQFF.

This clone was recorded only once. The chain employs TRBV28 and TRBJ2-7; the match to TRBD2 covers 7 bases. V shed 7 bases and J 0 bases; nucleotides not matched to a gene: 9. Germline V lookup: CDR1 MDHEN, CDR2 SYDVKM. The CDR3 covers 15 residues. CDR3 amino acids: CASNPTSPDSYEQYF. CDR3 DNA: TGTGCCAGCAACCCGACTAGCCCAGACTCCTACGAGCAGTACTTC. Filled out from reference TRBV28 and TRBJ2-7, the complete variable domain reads DVKVTQSSRYLVKRTGEKVFLECVQDMDHENMFWYRQDPGLGLRLIYFSYDVKMKEKGDIPEGYSVSREKKERFSLILESASTNQTSMYLCASNPTSPDSYEQYFGPGTRLTVT.

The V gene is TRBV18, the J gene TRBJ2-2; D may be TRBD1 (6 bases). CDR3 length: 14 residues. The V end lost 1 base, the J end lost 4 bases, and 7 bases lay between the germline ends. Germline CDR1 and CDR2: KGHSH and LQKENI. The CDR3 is CASSPRDTTGELFF. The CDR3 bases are TGTGCCAGCTCACCACGGGACACCACCGGGGAGCTGTTTTTT. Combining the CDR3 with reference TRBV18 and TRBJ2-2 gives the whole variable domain NAGVMQNPRHLVRRRGQEARLRCSPMKGHSHVYWYRQLPEEGLKFMVYLQKENIIDESGMPKERFSAEFPKEGPSILRIQQVVRGDSAAYFCASSPRDTTGELFFGEGSRLTVL.

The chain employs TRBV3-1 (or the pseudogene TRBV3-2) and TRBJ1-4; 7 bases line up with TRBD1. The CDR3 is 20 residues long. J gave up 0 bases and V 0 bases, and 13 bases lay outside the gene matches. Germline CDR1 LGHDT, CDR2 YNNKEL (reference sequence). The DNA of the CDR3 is TGTGCCAGCAGCCAAGATCCCCTGACAGGGAAGTCGGCAACTAATGAAAAACTGTTTTTT. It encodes CASSQDPLTGKSATNEKLFF.

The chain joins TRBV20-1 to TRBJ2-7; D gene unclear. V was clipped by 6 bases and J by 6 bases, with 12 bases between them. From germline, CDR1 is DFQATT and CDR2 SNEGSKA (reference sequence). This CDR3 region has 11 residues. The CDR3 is CSANQDPEQYF. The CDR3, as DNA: TGCAGTGCGAATCAGGATCCCGAGCAGTACTTC.

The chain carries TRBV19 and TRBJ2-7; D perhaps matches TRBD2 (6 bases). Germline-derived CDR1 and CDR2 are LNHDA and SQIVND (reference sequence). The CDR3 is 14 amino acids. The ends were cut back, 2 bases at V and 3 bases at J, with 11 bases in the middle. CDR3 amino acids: CASSISGALYEQYF. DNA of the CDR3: TGTGCCAGTAGTATATCGGGAGCACTCTACGAGCAGTACTTC.

The CDR3 loop is CASSQGELAGGYEQYF. The CDR3 coding sequence is TGTGCCAGCAGTCAGGGGGAACTAGCGGGGGGATACGAGCAGTACTTC. The rearrangement uses TRBV28 and TRBJ2-7; TRBD2 aligns across 12 bases. Germline loops: CDR1 MDHEN, CDR2 SYDVKM. The V segment lost 5 bases and the J segment 4 bases; nucleotides outside the gene matches: 9. The CDR3 totals 16 residues.

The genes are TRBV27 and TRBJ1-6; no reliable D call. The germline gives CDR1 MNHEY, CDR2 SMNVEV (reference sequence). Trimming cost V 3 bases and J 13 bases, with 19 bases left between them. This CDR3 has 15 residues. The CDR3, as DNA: TGTGCCAGCAGTTTGGAGTTTAGAGTCGGGTCGCCCCTCCACTTT. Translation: CASSLEFRVGSPLHF.

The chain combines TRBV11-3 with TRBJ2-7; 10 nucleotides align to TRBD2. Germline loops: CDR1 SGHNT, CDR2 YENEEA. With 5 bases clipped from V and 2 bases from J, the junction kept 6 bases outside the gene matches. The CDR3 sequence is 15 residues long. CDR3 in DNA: TGTGCCAGCAGCACGAAACTAGCGGGGCCCTACGAGCAGTACTTC. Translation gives CASSTKLAGPYEQYF.

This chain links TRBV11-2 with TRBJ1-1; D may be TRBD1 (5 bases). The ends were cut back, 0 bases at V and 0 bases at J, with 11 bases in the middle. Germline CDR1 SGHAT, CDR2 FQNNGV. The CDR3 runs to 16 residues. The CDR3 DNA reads TGTGCCAGCAGCTTAGATGGAAGGGGATTGAACACTGAAGCTTTCTTT. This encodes CASSLDGRGLNTEAFF.